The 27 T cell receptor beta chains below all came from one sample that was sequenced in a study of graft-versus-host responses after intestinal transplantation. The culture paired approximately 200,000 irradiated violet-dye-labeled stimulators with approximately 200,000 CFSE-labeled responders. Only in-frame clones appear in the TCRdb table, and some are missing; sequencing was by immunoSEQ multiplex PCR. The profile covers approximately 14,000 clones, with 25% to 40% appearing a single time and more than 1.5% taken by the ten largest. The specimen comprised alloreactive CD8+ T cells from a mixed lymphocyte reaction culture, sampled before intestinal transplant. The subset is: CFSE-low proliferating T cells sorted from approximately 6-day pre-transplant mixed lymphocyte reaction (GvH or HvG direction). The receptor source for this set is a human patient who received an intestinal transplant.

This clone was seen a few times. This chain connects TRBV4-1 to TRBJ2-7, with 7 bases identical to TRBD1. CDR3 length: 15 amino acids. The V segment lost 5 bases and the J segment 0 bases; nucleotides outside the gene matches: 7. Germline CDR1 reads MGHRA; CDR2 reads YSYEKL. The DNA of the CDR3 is TGCGCCAGCAGCGTCCGGGACAGTAGCTCCTACGAGCAGTACTTC. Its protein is CASSVRDSSSYEQYF.

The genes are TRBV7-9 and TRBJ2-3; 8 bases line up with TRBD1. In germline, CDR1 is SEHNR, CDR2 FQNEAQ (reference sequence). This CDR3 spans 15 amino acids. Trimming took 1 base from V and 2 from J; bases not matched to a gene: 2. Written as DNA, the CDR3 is TGTGCCAGCAGCTTAGGGACAGGGAACACAGATACGCAGTATTTT. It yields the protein CASSLGTGNTDTQYF.

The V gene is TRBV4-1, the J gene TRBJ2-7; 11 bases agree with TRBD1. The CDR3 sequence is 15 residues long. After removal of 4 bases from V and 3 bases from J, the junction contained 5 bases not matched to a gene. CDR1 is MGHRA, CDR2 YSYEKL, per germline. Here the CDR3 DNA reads TGCGCCAGCAGCCTGCAGGGGACAGGGGGCTACGAGCAGTACTTC. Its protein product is CASSLQGTGGYEQYF.

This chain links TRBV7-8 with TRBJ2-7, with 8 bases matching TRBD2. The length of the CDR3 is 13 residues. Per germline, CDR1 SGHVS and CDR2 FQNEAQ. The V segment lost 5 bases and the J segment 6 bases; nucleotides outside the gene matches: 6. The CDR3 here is CASSTGGGSEQYF. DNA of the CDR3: TGTGCCAGCAGCACCGGGGGGGGTAGCGAGCAGTACTTC.

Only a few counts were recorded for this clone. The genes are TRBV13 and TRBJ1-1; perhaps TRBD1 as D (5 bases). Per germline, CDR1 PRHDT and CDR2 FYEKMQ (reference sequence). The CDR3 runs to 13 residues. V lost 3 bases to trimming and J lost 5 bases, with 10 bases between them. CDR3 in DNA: TGTGCCAGCAGCTTTGGAGGGGTAACTGAAGCTTTCTTT. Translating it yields CASSFGGVTEAFF.

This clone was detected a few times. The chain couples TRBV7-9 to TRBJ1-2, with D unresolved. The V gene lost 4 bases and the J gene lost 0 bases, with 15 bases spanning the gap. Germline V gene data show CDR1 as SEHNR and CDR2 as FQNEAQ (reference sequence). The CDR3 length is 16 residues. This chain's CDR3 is CASSSLALQTNYGYTF. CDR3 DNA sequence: TGTGCCAGCAGCTCCCTCGCCTTACAGACTAACTATGGCTACACCTTC.

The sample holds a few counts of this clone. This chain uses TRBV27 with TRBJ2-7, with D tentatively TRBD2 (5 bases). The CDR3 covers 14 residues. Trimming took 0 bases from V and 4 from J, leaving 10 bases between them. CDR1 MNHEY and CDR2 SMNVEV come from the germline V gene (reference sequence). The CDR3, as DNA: TGTGCCAGCAGTTTATCAGGGAGCTATTACGAGCAGTACTTC. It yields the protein CASSLSGSYYEQYF.

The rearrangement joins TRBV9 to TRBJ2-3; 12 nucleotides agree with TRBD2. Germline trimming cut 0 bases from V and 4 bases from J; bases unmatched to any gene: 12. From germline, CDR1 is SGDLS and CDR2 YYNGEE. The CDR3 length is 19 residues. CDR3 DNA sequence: TGTGCCAGCAGCGTAGACGCTAGCGGGGGGGAAGAACACCCAGATACGCAGTATTTT. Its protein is CASSVDASGGEEHPDTQYF.

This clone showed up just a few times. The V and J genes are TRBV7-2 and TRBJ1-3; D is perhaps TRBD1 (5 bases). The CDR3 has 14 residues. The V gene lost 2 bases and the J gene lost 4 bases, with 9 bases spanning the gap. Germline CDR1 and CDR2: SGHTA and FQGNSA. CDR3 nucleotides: TGTGCCAGCAGCTTACCTTCAGGGGGAAACACCATATATTTT. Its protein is CASSLPSGGNTIYF.

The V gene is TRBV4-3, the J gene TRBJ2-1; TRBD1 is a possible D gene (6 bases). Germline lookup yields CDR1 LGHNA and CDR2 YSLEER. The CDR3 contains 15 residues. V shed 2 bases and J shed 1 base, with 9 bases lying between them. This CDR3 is CASSQRQGSYNEQFF. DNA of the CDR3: TGCGCCAGCAGCCAACGGCAGGGGTCCTACAATGAGCAGTTCTTC.

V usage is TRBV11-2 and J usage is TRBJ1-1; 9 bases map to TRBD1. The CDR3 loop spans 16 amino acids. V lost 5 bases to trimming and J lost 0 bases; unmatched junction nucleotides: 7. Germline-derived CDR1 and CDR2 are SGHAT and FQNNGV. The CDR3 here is CASSGDRDNLNTEAFF. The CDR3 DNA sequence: TGTGCCAGCAGCGGGGACAGGGACAACTTGAACACTGAAGCTTTCTTT.

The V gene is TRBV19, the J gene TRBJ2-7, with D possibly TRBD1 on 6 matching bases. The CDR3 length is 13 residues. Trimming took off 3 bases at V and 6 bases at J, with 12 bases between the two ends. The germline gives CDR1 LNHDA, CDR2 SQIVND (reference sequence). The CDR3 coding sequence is TGTGCCAGTAGTATGGGAACAGGGACCGAGCAGTACTTC. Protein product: CASSMGTGTEQYF.

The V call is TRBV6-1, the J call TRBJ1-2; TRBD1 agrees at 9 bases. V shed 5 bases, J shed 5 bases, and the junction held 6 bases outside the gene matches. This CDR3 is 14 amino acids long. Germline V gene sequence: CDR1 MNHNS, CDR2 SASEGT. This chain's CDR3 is CASSYIGTGYGYTF. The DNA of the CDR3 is TGTGCCAGCAGTTATATCGGGACAGGGTATGGCTACACCTTC.

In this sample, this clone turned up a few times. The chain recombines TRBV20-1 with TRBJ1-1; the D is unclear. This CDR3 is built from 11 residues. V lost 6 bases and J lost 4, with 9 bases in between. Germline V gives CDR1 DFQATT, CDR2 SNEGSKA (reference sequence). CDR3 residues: CSAPFGTEAFF. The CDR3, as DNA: TGCAGTGCACCCTTCGGCACTGAAGCTTTCTTT.

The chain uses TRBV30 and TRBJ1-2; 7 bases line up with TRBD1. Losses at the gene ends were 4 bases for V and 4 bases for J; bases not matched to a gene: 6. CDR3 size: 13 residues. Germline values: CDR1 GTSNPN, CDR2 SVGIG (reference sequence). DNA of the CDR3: TGTGCCTGGACTTCACAGGGGCCCTATGGCTACACCTTC. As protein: CAWTSQGPYGYTF.

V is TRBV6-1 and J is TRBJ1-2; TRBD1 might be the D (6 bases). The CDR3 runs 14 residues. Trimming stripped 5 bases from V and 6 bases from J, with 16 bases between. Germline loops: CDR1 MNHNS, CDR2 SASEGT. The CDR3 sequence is CASSSLGGAHGYTF. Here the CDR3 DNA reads TGTGCCAGCAGTTCCCTAGGGGGGGCGCATGGCTACACCTTC.

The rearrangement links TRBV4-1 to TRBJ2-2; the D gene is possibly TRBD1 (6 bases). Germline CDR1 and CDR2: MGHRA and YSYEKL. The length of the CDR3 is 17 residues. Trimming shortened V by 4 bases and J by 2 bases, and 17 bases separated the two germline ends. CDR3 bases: TGCGCCAGCAGCCCCCTGGACGGGACATTTAACACCGGGGAGCTGTTTTTT. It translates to CASSPLDGTFNTGELFF.

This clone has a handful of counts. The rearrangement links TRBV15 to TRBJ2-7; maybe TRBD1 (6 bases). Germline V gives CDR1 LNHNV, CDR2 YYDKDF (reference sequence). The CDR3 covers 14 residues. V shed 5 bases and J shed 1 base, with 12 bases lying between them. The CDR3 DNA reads TGTGCCACCAGCCGTCGACAGGATTCCTACGAGCAGTACTTC. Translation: CATSRRQDSYEQYF.

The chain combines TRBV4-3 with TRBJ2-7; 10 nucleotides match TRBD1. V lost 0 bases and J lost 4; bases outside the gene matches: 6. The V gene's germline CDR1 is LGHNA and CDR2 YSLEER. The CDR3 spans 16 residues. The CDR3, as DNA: TGCGCCAGCAGCCAAGATACCGGGACAGGGGAGTACGAGCAGTACTTC. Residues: CASSQDTGTGEYEQYF.

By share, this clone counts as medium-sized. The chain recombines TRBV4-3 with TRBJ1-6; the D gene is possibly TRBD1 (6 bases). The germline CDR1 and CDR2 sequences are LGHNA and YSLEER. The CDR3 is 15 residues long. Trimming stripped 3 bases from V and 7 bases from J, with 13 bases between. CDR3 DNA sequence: TGCGCCAGCAGCCAGGGTACAGGGCGCAATTCACCCCTCCACTTT. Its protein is CASSQGTGRNSPLHF.

The CDR3 coding sequence is TGTGCCAGCAGCTCAGGGAAAAGCTCCTACAATGAGCAGTTCTTC. Amino acids: CASSSGKSSYNEQFF. The genes are TRBV7-6 and TRBJ2-1; D is possibly TRBD1 (5 bases). Germline CDR1 and CDR2: SGHVS and FNYEAQ. Trimming removed 4 bases at V and 0 bases at J, with 10 bases between. The CDR3 runs to 15 residues.

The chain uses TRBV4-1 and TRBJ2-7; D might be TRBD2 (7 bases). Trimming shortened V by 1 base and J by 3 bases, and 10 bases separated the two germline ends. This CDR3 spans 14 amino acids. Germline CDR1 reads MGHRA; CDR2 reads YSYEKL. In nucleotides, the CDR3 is TGCGCCAGCAGCCAAGGAGGGGGGGACTACGAGCAGTACTTC. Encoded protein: CASSQGGGDYEQYF.

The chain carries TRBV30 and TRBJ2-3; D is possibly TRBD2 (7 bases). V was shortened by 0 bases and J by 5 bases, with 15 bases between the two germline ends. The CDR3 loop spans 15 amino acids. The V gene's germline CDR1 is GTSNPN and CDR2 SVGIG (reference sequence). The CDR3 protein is CAWSVMGGAGDTQYF. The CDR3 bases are TGTGCCTGGAGTGTAATGGGGGGGGCCGGAGATACGCAGTATTTT.

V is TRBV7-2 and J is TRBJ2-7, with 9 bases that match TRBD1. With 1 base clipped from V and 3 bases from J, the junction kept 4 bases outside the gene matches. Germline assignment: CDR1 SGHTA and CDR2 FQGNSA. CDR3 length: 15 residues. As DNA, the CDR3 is TGTGCCAGCAGCTTAGGGACAGGGGAGTTCTACGAGCAGTACTTC. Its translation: CASSLGTGEFYEQYF.

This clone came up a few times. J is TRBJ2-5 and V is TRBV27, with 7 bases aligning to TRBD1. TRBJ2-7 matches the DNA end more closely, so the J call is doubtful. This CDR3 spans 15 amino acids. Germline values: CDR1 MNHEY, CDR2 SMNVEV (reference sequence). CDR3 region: CASSFSAQGINEQYF. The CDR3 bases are TGTGCCAGCAGTTTCTCGGCACAGGGGATTAACGAGCAGTACTTC.

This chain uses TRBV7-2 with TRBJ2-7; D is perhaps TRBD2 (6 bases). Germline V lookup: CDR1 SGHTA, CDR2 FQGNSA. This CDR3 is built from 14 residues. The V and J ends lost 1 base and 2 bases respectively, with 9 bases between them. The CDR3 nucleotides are TGTGCCAGCAGCTTAGATGCGGGGACCTACGAGCAGTACTTC. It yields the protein CASSLDAGTYEQYF.

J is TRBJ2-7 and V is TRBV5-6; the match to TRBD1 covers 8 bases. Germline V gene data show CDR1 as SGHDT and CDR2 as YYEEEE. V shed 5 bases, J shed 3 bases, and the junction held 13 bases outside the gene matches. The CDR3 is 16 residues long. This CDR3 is CASSQTGAVQGYEQYF. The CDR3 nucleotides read TGTGCCAGCAGTCAGACAGGGGCCGTCCAGGGCTACGAGCAGTACTTC.